These 18 T cell receptor beta chains came from one sample sequenced in a study of blood T cell repertoires in COVID-19 (dated by TCRdb to about 2020). Library preparation employed the immunoSEQ multiplex PCR assay. TCRdb holds this immuneACCESS table with in-frame rearrangements only. Some clones are missing; in checked studies, unresolved V genes explain under half, and the rest has no known cause. The sample table records approximately 44,000 clones; approximately 88% of these occur just once. The ten largest clonotypes hold 1% to 1.5% of the sample. The sample consisted of peripheral blood. These receptor sequences come from a woman aged 40 to 49 with acute or convalescent COVID-19.

This chain connects TRBV28 to TRBJ1-3; 8 bases fit TRBD1. The V and J ends lost 8 bases and 1 base, in that order; junction bases with no gene match: 4. CDR3 size: 14 residues. CDR1 and CDR2 (germline): MDHEN, SYDVKM. The CDR3 bases are TGTGCCAGCTACAGACAGGGGTCTGGAAACACCATATATTTT. Translating gives CASYRQGSGNTIYF.

The V and J genes are TRBV27 and TRBJ1-2; D not resolved. Trimming removed 6 bases at V and 3 bases at J, with 11 bases between. There are 13 residues in the CDR3. Germline V gene lookup returns CDR1 MNHEY and CDR2 SMNVEV (reference sequence). CDR3 residues: CASSPDRDYGYTF. The CDR3 DNA reads TGTGCCAGCAGCCCCGACCGGGACTATGGCTACACCTTC.

The V and J genes are TRBV3-1 (or the pseudogene TRBV3-2) and TRBJ2-3, with 8 nucleotides matching TRBD2. Germline V lookup: CDR1 LGHDT, CDR2 YNNKEL (reference sequence). The V and J ends lost 0 bases and 14 bases, in that order; junction bases with no gene match: 7. The CDR3 consists of 13 residues. Here the CDR3 DNA reads TGTGCCAGCAGCCAAGATGGGACTAGGGGATGGTATTTT. It translates to CASSQDGTRGWYF.

The V and J genes are TRBV2 and TRBJ2-3; possible D gene TRBD2, 6 bases. Germline V gene data show CDR1 as SNHLY and CDR2 as FYNNEI. Trimming removed 4 bases from V and 9 bases from J, with 20 bases in between. The CDR3 sequence is 15 residues long. DNA for the CDR3: TGTGCCAGCAGTGGGGGCCCTGGGGGGACCGGCACGCAGTATTTT. Its translation: CASSGGPGGTGTQYF.

The V call is TRBV28, the J call TRBJ1-3; D is undetermined. Trimming stripped 5 bases from V and 0 bases from J, with 23 bases between. This CDR3 contains 19 residues. Looked up from germline, CDR1 is MDHEN and CDR2 is SYDVKM. The CDR3: CASSPDPPRKSGSGNTIYF. In DNA form, the CDR3 reads TGTGCCAGCAGTCCCGACCCCCCCAGGAAATCAGGCTCTGGAAACACCATATATTTT.

The CDR3 is CASSSQSGSFYEQYF. CDR3 sequence (DNA): TGTGCCAGCAGCTCACAATCTGGCTCCTTCTACGAGCAGTACTTC. The chain couples TRBV4-2 to TRBJ2-7; the D is unclear. The ends were cut back, 5 bases at V and 3 bases at J, with 17 bases in the middle. The germline V gene has CDR1 LGHNA and CDR2 YNFKEQ. The CDR3 runs 15 residues.

The rearrangement uses TRBV7-3 and TRBJ2-3; 9 positions agree with TRBD2. CDR3 length: 16 residues. Trimming took 1 base from V and 8 from J; bases not matched to a gene: 10. CDR1 is SGHTA, CDR2 FQGTGA, per germline. CDR3 sequence: CASSLSQASGEGTQYF. The CDR3 DNA reads as TGTGCCAGCAGCTTAAGCCAGGCTAGCGGGGAAGGTACGCAGTATTTT.

The chain carries TRBV4-3 and TRBJ1-1, with D uncertain. Per the germline V gene, CDR1 is LGHNA and CDR2 is YSLEER. The length of the CDR3 is 14 residues. V dropped 0 bases and J dropped 8 bases, with 13 bases sitting between them. The CDR3, as DNA: TGCGCCAGCAGCCAAGACACATCGAGGAACGAAGCTTTCTTT. Its protein product is CASSQDTSRNEAFF.

V gene TRBV18 combines with J gene TRBJ2-7; a possible D gene is TRBD2 (6 bases). The length of the CDR3 is 14 residues. Trimming removed 5 bases from V and 5 bases from J, with 16 bases in between. Germline-derived CDR1 and CDR2 are KGHSH and LQKENI. CDR3 nucleotide sequence: TGTGCCAGCTCATTAAGGGGACTTCCCCACGAGCAGTACTTC. The encoded protein is CASSLRGLPHEQYF.

The V call is TRBV6-4, the J call TRBJ1-2; 7 nucleotides align to TRBD1. The CDR3 extends over 13 amino acids. Germline V CDR1 and CDR2: MRHNA, SNTAGT. V was clipped by 6 bases and J by 7 bases; unmatched bases: 8. CDR3: CASRETGARGYTF. The CDR3 region has the DNA TGTGCCAGCAGGGAAACAGGGGCCCGTGGCTACACCTTC.

J is TRBJ1-3 and V is TRBV18; D is possibly TRBD1 (5 bases). The CDR3 runs 15 residues. The germline gives CDR1 KGHSH, CDR2 LQKENI. V lost 6 bases, J lost 0 bases, and 12 bases lay in between. The CDR3 DNA reads TGTGCCAGCTCCCAATCGGACAACTCTGGAAACACCATATATTTT. As protein: CASSQSDNSGNTIYF.

DNA of the CDR3: TGTGCCAGCAGCTTAGCGGTAATAGCGGGAGGGGATGAGCAGTTCTTC. Encoded protein: CASSLAVIAGGDEQFF. The chain recombines TRBV7-2 with TRBJ2-1, with TRBD2 matching 11 bases. CDR3 length equals 16 residues. The V segment lost 0 bases and the J segment 8 bases; nucleotides outside the gene matches: 6. Per the germline V gene, CDR1 is SGHTA and CDR2 is FQGNSA.

This chain connects TRBV6-6 to TRBJ2-6; D is unclear. The germline CDR1 and CDR2 sequences are MNHNY and SVGAGI (reference sequence). With 8 bases removed from V and 0 bases from J, the gap between germline ends came to 2 bases. This CDR3 spans 12 amino acids. Written as DNA, the CDR3 is TGTGCCAGCTACTCTGGGGCCAACGTCCTGACTTTC. This codes for CASYSGANVLTF.

The chain combines TRBV3-1 (or the pseudogene TRBV3-2) with TRBJ1-1, with D perhaps matching TRBD1 (5 bases). CDR1 and CDR2 from the germline V gene are LGHDT and YNNKEL (reference sequence). Trimming stripped 4 bases from V and 6 bases from J, with 15 bases between. This CDR3 has 14 residues. The CDR3 protein is CASSPKGSRAEAFF. The CDR3 nucleotides are TGTGCCAGCAGCCCCAAGGGGTCTAGGGCTGAAGCTTTCTTT.

The rearrangement joins TRBV7-3 to TRBJ2-5; D ambiguous. The V end was cut by 5 bases, the J end by 5 bases, with 12 bases between. Germline V lookup: CDR1 SGHTA, CDR2 FQGTGA. The CDR3 contains 13 residues. CDR3 amino acids: CASSNSREETQYF. CDR3 in DNA: TGTGCCAGCAGCAATAGTCGAGAGGAGACCCAGTACTTC.

J is TRBJ2-7 and V is TRBV5-4; TRBD2 matches at 11 bases. The CDR3 totals 16 residues. Trimming removed 2 bases from V and 0 bases from J; junction bases left unmatched: 4. From germline, CDR1 is SGHNT and CDR2 YYREEE (reference sequence). The CDR3 bases are TGTGCCAGCAGCTTAAAGGGACTAGCGGACTCCTACGAGCAGTACTTC. Protein: CASSLKGLADSYEQYF.

This rearrangement joins TRBV7-9 to TRBJ1-2, with a tentative D call TRBD1 (6 bases). The CDR3 sequence is 15 residues long. V lost 5 bases and J lost 2, with 15 bases in between. Per the germline V gene, CDR1 is SEHNR and CDR2 is FQNEAQ (reference sequence). The CDR3 spells CASSPQGPLNYGYTF. The CDR3 nucleotides read TGTGCCAGCAGCCCTCAGGGGCCCCTGAACTATGGCTACACCTTC.

CDR3 sequence reads: CASSIGGPRDFNTGELFF. The CDR3 DNA follows: TGTGCCAGTAGTATAGGGGGGCCCAGAGACTTCAACACCGGGGAGCTGTTTTTT. This chain uses TRBV19 with TRBJ2-2; possible D gene TRBD1, 6 bases. Germline values: CDR1 LNHDA, CDR2 SQIVND (reference sequence). The CDR3 is 18 residues long. V lost 1 base and J 2 bases, leaving 17 bases between the germline ends. Using reference TRBV19 and TRBJ2-2 for the parts outside the CDR3, the full variable domain is DGGITQSPKYLFRKEGQNVTLSCEQNLNHDAMYWYRQDPGQGLRLIYYSQIVNDFQKGDIAEGYSVSREKKESFPLTVTSAQKNPTAFYLCASSIGGPRDFNTGELFFGEGSRLTVL.